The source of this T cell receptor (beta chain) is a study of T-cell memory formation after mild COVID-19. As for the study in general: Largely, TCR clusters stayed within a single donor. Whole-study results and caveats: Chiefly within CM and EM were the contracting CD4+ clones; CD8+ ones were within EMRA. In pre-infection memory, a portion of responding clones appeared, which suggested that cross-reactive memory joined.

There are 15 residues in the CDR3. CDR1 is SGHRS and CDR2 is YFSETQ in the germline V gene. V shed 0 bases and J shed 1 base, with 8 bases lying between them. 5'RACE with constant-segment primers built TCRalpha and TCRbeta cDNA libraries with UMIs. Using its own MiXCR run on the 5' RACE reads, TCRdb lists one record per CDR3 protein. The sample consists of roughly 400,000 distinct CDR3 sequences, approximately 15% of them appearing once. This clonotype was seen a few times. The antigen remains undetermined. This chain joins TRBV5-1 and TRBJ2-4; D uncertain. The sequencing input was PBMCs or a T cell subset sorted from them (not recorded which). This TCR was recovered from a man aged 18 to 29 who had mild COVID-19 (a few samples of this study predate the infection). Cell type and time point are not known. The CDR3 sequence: CASSLGPMAKNIQYF. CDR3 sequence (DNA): TGCGCCAGCAGCTTGGGTCCAATGGCCAAAAACATTCAGTACTTC. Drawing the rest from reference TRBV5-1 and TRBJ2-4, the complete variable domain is KAGVTQTPRYLIKTRGQQVTLSCSPISGHRSVSWYQQTPGQGLQFLFEYFSETQRNKGNFPGRFSGRQFSNSRSEMNVSTLELGDSALYLCASSLGPMAKNIQYFGAGTRLSVL.